This T cell receptor (beta chain) was identified during a study of blood T cell repertoires in COVID-19. Turning to the study itself: From T cells, B-cell-depleted T cells, or PBMCs came the material, which was cDNA or gDNA.

The germline V gene has CDR1 SGHVS and CDR2 FNYEAQ. CDR3 length: 13 amino acids. V shed 8 bases, J shed 10 bases, and the junction held 7 bases outside the gene matches. Only in-frame clones appear in the TCRdb table, and some are missing; sequencing was by immunoSEQ multiplex PCR. The repertoire consists of roughly 200,000 clones, with 83% occurring once and the leading ten covering 4.8%. Cohort allocation depended upon clinical history that participants reported. Exposed study participants had met a COVID-19 case within 2 weeks before entry. V is TRBV7-6 and J is TRBJ1-6; 8 bases agree with TRBD1. The source is a woman aged 50 to 65 who had been exposed to COVID-19. Material for sequencing was PBMCs or T cells enriched from blood (not recorded which). CDR3 protein: CASGPGQASPLHF. As DNA, the CDR3 is TGTGCCAGCGGGCCGGGACAGGCATCACCCCTCCACTTT.